This T cell receptor (beta chain) is from a study of blood T cells in healthy people across ages (dated by TCRdb to about 2015). Regarding the research as a whole: In model experiments, template switching captured roughly one uniquely barcoded TCR beta cDNA molecule for every two T cells. The study measured age-related changes in TCR beta repertoire diversity using deep sequencing normalized with unique cDNA molecular identifiers. The donors were divided into four age groups: young (average around 17 years), middle-aged (about 39), aged (approximately 59) and long-lived (more than 75). Using the same blood draw, the study looked at two additional independent replicas of 1 million unique cDNA reads for two donors, one aged 18 to 30 and the other aged 80 or older. Here is what the overall study found, with its caveats: Observed TCR beta diversity correlated strongly with the percentage of naive T cells measured by flow cytometry. Observed TCR beta diversity per million T cells fell roughly linearly with age, and a significant reduction was already apparent by age approximately 41. Estimates of total diversity based on one million sequenced T cells were considered lower bounds and underestimates. Conclusive comparison of naive and antigen-experienced compartments was prevented by the profiling of bulk unsorted PBMCs. Compared with the aged group, the long-lived group had more naive CD4+ T cells, fewer expanded clones and increased TCR diversity, a pattern suggesting age selection. Because the CMV infection status of the donors was unknown, age-related changes in expanded clonotypes may potentially have been confounded.

Preparation of the library involved 5' RACE. The data were produced on an Illumina HiSeq 2500. The second PCR ran for about 7 to 11 cycles and used a J-beta primer mix along with a sample-barcoded 5' primer. Each TCR beta cDNA molecule received a unique molecular identifier from a template-switch 5' adaptor carrying 12 random nucleotides. Each sample yielded at least 3 million CDR3-containing paired-end reads. First-strand cDNA synthesis was performed from all RNA using the Mint cDNA synthesis kit, with priming by a TRBC-specific oligonucleotide. All cDNA was treated with uracil-DNA glycosylase and then went through a first 18-cycle PCR with the universal primers M1SS and BC2_uni_R. The authors' analysis ran thus. Normalization of each sample was performed by random selection of 1 million high-quality reads, each carrying a distinct molecular identifier. Instead of being binned into consensus sequences, reads with shared molecular identifiers were discarded. MiTCR, set to a Q25 quality threshold and the strictest error-elimination algorithm, was used for CDR3 identification, clonotype clustering and error correction. Lower-bound total TCR beta diversity was estimated with a nonparametric unseen species model using Euler transformation. TCRdb trimmed public reads at Q25 via fastp, called clones via MiXCR and kept in-frame beta chains. Identical CDR3 proteins give one entry, which carries the most common genes and DNA. The V and J calls and clone size come from TCRdb's table, not from the authors' own analysis. The sample table shows hundreds of thousands of distinct CDR3 sequences, and roughly 25% are seen once. Of the sample, approximately 2.9% is held by the ten largest clones.

Based on the germline V gene (reference sequence), the CDR1 and CDR2 sequences are DFQATT and SNEGSKA. The CDR3 sequence holds 13 residues, the cysteine and phenylalanine included. Kept here is only the CDR3 DNA, which spans 39 bases and is read in frame from base 1. V was cut back by 8 bases and J by 2 bases, leaving a gap of 15 bases between them. This clonotype was seen ten or more times. This receptor's antigen is unknown. No base-level quality is on record; no much larger clone is a single base apart. The 40 or so donors, aged about 6 to 90 years, were systemically healthy Caucasian individuals from Russia. About 10 milliliters of peripheral blood were collected from each donor into EDTA-treated Vacutainer tubes. PBMCs were isolated by Ficoll-Paque density-gradient centrifugation, with at least 7 million obtained per sample. Total RNA was extracted from PBMCs with Trizol reagent, with at least 6 micrograms obtained per sample. The percentages of naive CD45RAhigh/CD27high T cells were determined by flow cytometry on a PBMC aliquot from every donor.

A further study also used this sample, focusing on T cells of mothers and their children. The second study, in turn, reports: Donors were nine systemically healthy Caucasian individuals: three mothers and their six children. cDNA synthesis consumed the entire amount of extracted RNA, loaded at approximately 1.6 ug RNA in each 15 ul reaction. Sample barcodes and 2-4 random nucleotides were added via the M1S primer in the second PCR. Over 8 million TCR beta CDR3 reads were obtained for each mother, and approximately 2.9 million reads were obtained for each child. Thymic selection shapes the output of TCR recombination in a similar way in related and unrelated pairs, and inherited differences have a minor effect. Normalized repertoire overlap in related mother-child pairs was always slightly higher than in unrelated mother-child pairs, but the difference was never significant. No persistent microchimeric T cell clones were found, with a detection sensitivity of approximately 100 clones per million clonotypes. In the study, deep NGS was used to compare the TCR beta repertoires of mothers and children, and features distinguishing related mother-child pairs from unrelated individuals were sought. The mean age was around 42 +/- 4 years for the mothers and around 11 +/- 4 years for the children. After adapter ligation was performed with NEBNext reagents, the libraries were sequenced on an Illumina HiSeq 2000 with 100+100 nt paired-end reads. To prevent cross-contamination, the mother and child libraries were prepared a month apart and were sequenced in separate runs. Between roughly 500,000 and 2,300,000 distinct TCR beta clonotypes were identified per donor. Naive TCR beta clonotypes were estimated from low-frequency clonotypes matched to each donor's FACS-determined naive share, without sorting.

The V gene is TRBV20-1 and the J gene is TRBJ1-1; TRBD1 could be the D gene, as 6 bases match. The origin of this receptor is a boy aged 5-17 years in good health. The specimen was blood. The DNA sequence is as follows: TGCAGTTTACCTAGGACAGCTAACACTGAAGCTTTCTTT. Its product reads: CSLPRTANTEAFF.